The 26 T cell receptor beta chains presented below share a single source sample, sequenced in a study of blood T cell repertoires in COVID-19. Only in-frame clones appear in the TCRdb table, and some are missing; sequencing was by immunoSEQ multiplex PCR. The table includes roughly 140,000 clones, roughly 88% detected once. Sequenced input: peripheral blood. The receptor source for this set is a woman between 50 and 59 years old in a cohort sampled during active or convalescent COVID-19.

The genes are TRBV2 and TRBJ2-1; D call uncertain. Germline V gene sequence: CDR1 SNHLY, CDR2 FYNNEI. The CDR3 has 11 residues. The germline V and J ends were trimmed by 3 bases and 7 bases, with 4 bases remaining between them. CDR3 amino acids: CASSDLNEQFF. For the CDR3, the DNA is TGTGCCAGCAGTGATCTGAATGAGCAGTTCTTC.

This chain joins TRBV19 and TRBJ2-7; TRBD1 matches 10 bases. Germline loops: CDR1 LNHDA, CDR2 SQIVND (reference sequence). This CDR3 has 15 residues. V lost 5 bases and J lost 5; bases outside the gene matches: 9. The CDR3 sequence is CASSRPGQGYDEQYF. The CDR3 DNA is TGTGCCAGTAGTCGGCCGGGACAGGGGTACGACGAGCAGTACTTC.

J is TRBJ2-7 and V is TRBV10-2, with 7 bases lining up with TRBD1. Germline CDR1 is WSHSY and CDR2 is SAAADI. This CDR3 has 14 amino acids. The junction had 4 bases not matched to a gene; V was cut back by 0 bases and J by 5 bases. CDR3 coding DNA: TGCGCCAGCAGTGAGTCCGACAGGGTGCACGAGCAGTACTTC. This sequence encodes CASSESDRVHEQYF.

The rearrangement uses TRBV30 and TRBJ2-5; a weak D match, TRBD2 (6 bases). The length of the CDR3 is 14 residues. Trimming took off 3 bases at V and 2 bases at J, with 13 bases between the two ends. The V gene's germline CDR1 is GTSNPN and CDR2 SVGIG (reference sequence). The CDR3 DNA follows: TGTGCCTGGAGAGGCTGGGGACTGCAAGAGACCCAGTACTTC. Its translation: CAWRGWGLQETQYF.

The gene calls are TRBV7-9 and TRBJ2-3; no definite D call. This CDR3 comprises 14 residues. The ends were cut back, 2 bases at V and 0 bases at J, with 6 bases in the middle. Germline V lookup: CDR1 SEHNR, CDR2 FQNEAQ (reference sequence). CDR3 amino acids: CASSLSASTDTQYF. The CDR3 DNA reads as TGTGCCAGCAGCTTAAGCGCCAGCACAGATACGCAGTATTTT.

The gene calls are TRBV20-1 and TRBJ2-5, with 8 bases identical to TRBD2. V shed 6 bases and J 4 bases; nucleotides not matched to a gene: 13. This CDR3 spans 15 amino acids. CDR1 DFQATT and CDR2 SNEGSKA come from the germline V gene (reference sequence). This chain's CDR3 is CSASITGTSLETQYF. Written as DNA, the CDR3 is TGCAGTGCCAGTATCACCGGGACTAGTTTAGAGACCCAGTACTTC.

V and J are TRBV9 and TRBJ1-2; 8 nucleotides agree with TRBD1. The germline gives CDR1 SGDLS, CDR2 YYNGEE. CDR3 length: 12 amino acids. V shed 0 bases and J 8 bases; nucleotides not matched to a gene: 0. This CDR3 reads CASSVAGGGYTF. DNA for the CDR3: TGTGCCAGCAGCGTAGCAGGGGGCGGCTACACCTTC.

This chain links TRBV7-3 with TRBJ2-3; 7 nucleotides match TRBD2. The CDR3 runs 14 residues. V lost 6 bases to trimming and J lost 4 bases; unmatched junction nucleotides: 7. The germline CDR1 and CDR2 sequences are SGHTA and FQGTGA. For the CDR3, the DNA is TGTGCCAGCAGTCCGACGGGGGGTCCAGATACGCAGTATTTT. This gives the protein CASSPTGGPDTQYF.

This chain connects TRBV6-6 to TRBJ2-1; 7 bases align to TRBD2. CDR3 size: 12 residues. Germline CDR1 reads MNHNY; CDR2 reads SVGAGI (reference sequence). Germline trimming cut 1 base from V and 16 bases from J; bases unmatched to any gene: 7. The CDR3 nucleotides read TGTGCCAGCAGTTACTTCGGGACTAACTCTTTCTTC. Translation: CASSYFGTNSFF.

V gene TRBV9 combines with J gene TRBJ2-6; D might be TRBD1 (6 bases). Deletions cut 4 bases from V and 0 bases from J, with 11 bases between. Germline lookup yields CDR1 SGDLS and CDR2 YYNGEE. The CDR3 length is 16 residues. The DNA for the CDR3 is TGTGCCAGCAGCCCAACAGGGAGCTCTGGGGCCAACGTCCTGACTTTC. Translation gives CASSPTGSSGANVLTF.

The chain links TRBV14 to TRBJ1-6; 7 bases align to TRBD1. Germline V gene lookup returns CDR1 SGHDN and CDR2 FVKESK. This CDR3 has 15 residues. V dropped 0 bases and J dropped 6; count of bases not matched to a gene: 2. CDR3: CASSQEHRGNSPLHF. CDR3 nucleotide sequence: TGTGCCAGCAGCCAAGAGCACAGGGGTAATTCACCCCTCCACTTT. Based on the CDR3 plus reference TRBV14 and TRBJ1-6, the full variable domain is EAGVTQFPSHSVIEKGQTVTLRCDPISGHDNLYWYRRVMGKEIKFLLHFVKESKQDESGMPNNRFLAERTGGTYSTLKVQPAELEDSGVYFCASSQEHRGNSPLHFGNGTRLTVT.

The chain has TRBV3-1 (or the pseudogene TRBV3-2) and TRBJ1-2, with a tentative D call TRBD1 (5 bases). V was cut by 7 bases and J by 2 bases, with 11 bases left in between. This CDR3 has 13 amino acids. Per the germline V gene, CDR1 is LGHDT and CDR2 is YNNKEL (reference sequence). The CDR3 DNA reads as TGTGCCAGCACCATAAAGGGGAACTATGGCTACACCTTC. Translating gives CASTIKGNYGYTF.

The chain employs TRBV19 and TRBJ2-1, with 7 bases identical to TRBD1. This CDR3 has 13 residues. Germline V CDR1 and CDR2: LNHDA, SQIVND (reference sequence). The ends lost 9 bases at V and 4 bases at J; junction bases unmatched: 6. The CDR3 nucleotides read TGTGCCAGCACGACAGGGATATACAATGAGCAGTTCTTC. Its protein is CASTTGIYNEQFF.

V usage is TRBV11-2 and J usage is TRBJ2-5; 7 nucleotides agree with TRBD1. Trimming at V came to 3 bases and at J to 4 bases, leaving 8 bases not matched to a gene. CDR3 size: 15 residues. The germline gives CDR1 SGHAT, CDR2 FQNNGV. The chain's CDR3 is CASSLKQGIGETQYF. In DNA form, the CDR3 reads TGTGCCAGCAGCTTGAAACAGGGGATCGGAGAGACCCAGTACTTC.

CDR3 nucleotide sequence: TGTGCCAGCAGTTCCACAGGGTCTCAGCCCCAGCATTTT. It codes for CASSSTGSQPQHF. The chain combines TRBV6-5 with TRBJ1-5; D possibly corresponds to TRBD1 (6 bases). The CDR3 is made up of 13 amino acids. Trimming removed 4 bases at V and 6 bases at J, with 10 bases between. Germline CDR1 is MNHEY and CDR2 is SVGAGI.

The chain employs TRBV15 and TRBJ2-3; 8 nucleotides line up with TRBD1. Germline V lookup: CDR1 LNHNV, CDR2 YYDKDF (reference sequence). CDR3 length: 17 residues. V shed 2 bases and J 2 bases; nucleotides not matched to a gene: 9. CDR3 region: CATSRSWGQALTDTQYF. The CDR3, as DNA: TGTGCCACCAGCAGATCCTGGGGACAGGCACTCACAGATACGCAGTATTTT.

This clone was recorded once. The DNA for the CDR3 is TGTGCCACTGTCCAGGACAGGGTTTACGAGCAGTACTTC. It encodes CATVQDRVYEQYF. The V call is TRBV24-1, the J call TRBJ2-7; 8 bases align to TRBD1. Germline CDR1 reads KGHDR; CDR2 reads SFDVKD. The junction had 8 bases not matched to a gene; V was cut back by 10 bases and J by 4 bases. The CDR3 runs 13 residues.

The gene calls are TRBV7-8 and TRBJ2-7; 8 bases are shared with TRBD1. V shed 2 bases and J 2 bases; nucleotides not matched to a gene: 8. Per germline, CDR1 SGHVS and CDR2 FQNEAQ. The CDR3 consists of 16 residues. The CDR3 loop reads CASSLRAGTGTYEQYF. The CDR3 coding sequence is TGTGCCAGCAGCTTAAGGGCCGGGACAGGAACCTACGAGCAGTACTTC. Based on the CDR3 plus reference TRBV7-8 and TRBJ2-7, the full variable domain is GAGVSQSPRYKVAKRGQDVALRCDPISGHVSLFWYQQALGQGPEFLTYFQNEAQLDKSGLPSDRFFAERPEGSVSTLKIQRTQQEDSAVYLCASSLRAGTGTYEQYFGPGTRLTVT.

The rearrangement uses TRBV15 and TRBJ1-6; unclear D gene. The CDR3 extends over 14 amino acids. V was cut by 0 bases and J by 7 bases, with 7 bases left in between. Germline V gene lookup returns CDR1 LNHNV and CDR2 YYDKDF (reference sequence). CDR3 protein: CATSRDSRNSPLHF. As DNA, the CDR3 is TGTGCCACCAGCAGAGATTCTCGGAATTCACCCCTCCACTTT.

V usage is TRBV7-2 and J usage is TRBJ2-2; tentatively, D is TRBD2 (6 bases). The CDR3 is 16 residues long. Germline V gives CDR1 SGHTA, CDR2 FQGNSA. V was pared by 4 bases and J by 5 bases, with 17 bases between. CDR3 DNA sequence: TGTGCCAGCAGCTCCACCCCCCTGACTAGAACCGGGGAGCTGTTTTTT. It is translated as CASSSTPLTRTGELFF.

J is TRBJ2-7 and V is TRBV5-1, with a tentative D call TRBD2 (6 bases). V lost 0 bases and J lost 4, with 14 bases in between. The CDR3 totals 15 residues. From germline, CDR1 is SGHRS and CDR2 YFSETQ. CDR3 in amino acids: CASSLAGGNLYEQYF. The CDR3 nucleotides read TGCGCCAGCAGCTTGGCCGGAGGGAACTTATACGAGCAGTACTTC. The variable domain in full, completed from reference TRBV5-1 and TRBJ2-7, reads KAGVTQTPRYLIKTRGQQVTLSCSPISGHRSVSWYQQTPGQGLQFLFEYFSETQRNKGNFPGRFSGRQFSNSRSEMNVSTLELGDSALYLCASSLAGGNLYEQYFGPGTRLTVT.

J is TRBJ2-1 and V is TRBV24-1; 10 positions agree with TRBD2. Unmatched junction bases numbered 9, after V lost 0 bases and J lost 2 bases. Germline V lookup: CDR1 KGHDR, CDR2 SFDVKD. The CDR3 runs to 19 residues. DNA for the CDR3: TGTGCCACCAGTGATTTGGGCCTAGCGGGGGACCAGACCTACAATGAGCAGTTCTTC. This gives the protein CATSDLGLAGDQTYNEQFF.

The chain's CDR3 is CASGRTENYGYTF. The CDR3 nucleotides are TGTGCCAGCGGGCGGACAGAGAACTATGGCTACACCTTC. The chain couples TRBV6-4 to TRBJ1-2, with D perhaps TRBD1 (6 bases). V was clipped by 8 bases and J by 2 bases, with 12 bases between them. The CDR3 totals 13 residues. Germline CDR1 reads MRHNA; CDR2 reads SNTAGT.

The CDR3 bases are TGTGCCTGGAGTGTACAGGGGGCTCGCGAGCAGTACTTC. This translates into CAWSVQGAREQYF. The chain combines TRBV30 with TRBJ2-7, with 9 bases that match TRBD1. Looked up from germline, CDR1 is GTSNPN and CDR2 is SVGIG (reference sequence). This CDR3 spans 13 amino acids. The ends lost 0 bases at V and 6 bases at J; junction bases unmatched: 3.

V and J are TRBV6-1 and TRBJ2-5, with 8 bases that match TRBD2. Trimming cost V 4 bases and J 5 bases; bases outside gene matches: 12. Germline assignment: CDR1 MNHNS and CDR2 SASEGT. The CDR3 spans 16 residues. Written as DNA, the CDR3 is TGTGCCAGCAGTGGCTCCATCGGGGGGGCCTGGGAGACCCAGTACTTC. This sequence encodes CASSGSIGGAWETQYF.

The chain links TRBV3-1 (or the pseudogene TRBV3-2) to TRBJ1-5; no clear D gene. V was clipped by 2 bases and J by 6 bases, with 11 bases between them. CDR3 length equals 14 residues. Germline lookup yields CDR1 LGHDT and CDR2 YNNKEL (reference sequence). This CDR3 reads CASSQRGRSQPQHF. As DNA, the CDR3 is TGTGCCAGCAGCCAACGCGGCCGAAGTCAGCCCCAGCATTTT.